This passage covers 6 T cell receptor beta chains from one sample sequenced in a study of blood T cell repertoires in COVID-19 (dated by TCRdb to the early 2020s). Receptor amplification or capture employed the immunoSEQ multiplex PCR assay. The immuneACCESS repertoire file appears here via TCRdb, limited to in-frame rearrangements. These files lack a portion of the clones; in checked studies, under half of the deficit traces to unresolved V genes, and the cause of the others is not known. This sample comprises more than 40,000 clones, around 90% of them detected only once. The top ten clonotypes cover 10% to 15% of the sample. Sequencing was performed on peripheral blood. These receptors all come from an elderly man with acute or convalescent COVID-19.

This chain connects TRBV15 to TRBJ1-6; possible D gene TRBD1, 5 bases. The V end lost 5 bases, the J end lost 6 bases, and 26 bases lay between the germline ends. Germline CDR1 and CDR2: LNHNV and YYDKDF (reference sequence). The CDR3 has 19 amino acids. The chain's CDR3 is CATSSTPGQGGLPNSPLHF. The CDR3 DNA reads as TGTGCCACCAGCTCCACCCCCGGGCAGGGAGGGCTTCCTAATTCACCCCTCCACTTT.

J is TRBJ1-5 and V is TRBV10-3, with TRBD1 as a possible D gene (5 bases). Deletions cut 2 bases from V and 7 bases from J, with 15 bases between. The germline V gene has CDR1 ENHRY and CDR2 SYGVKD. This CDR3 comprises 15 residues. The CDR3 DNA reads TGTGCCATCAGTGAGGGAGGAGGGGACCGGCAGCCCCAGCATTTT. It encodes CAISEGGGDRQPQHF.

This chain connects TRBV21-1 to TRBJ1-1; the D call of TRBD1 is as the table states it, not checked on the DNA. TRBV21-1 is noted as a pseudogene. The CDR3 sequence is 16 residues long. The CDR3 region has the DNA TGTGCCAGCAGCAAAGTAAACAGGGGGCCGAACACTGAAGCTTTCTTT. Translation gives CASSKVNRGPNTEAFF.

This sequence joins TRBV7-6 and TRBJ2-2; 12 bases are a match to TRBD2. Trimming took 5 bases from V and 0 from J; bases not matched to a gene: 4. This CDR3 is built from 17 residues. Germline-derived CDR1 and CDR2 are SGHVS and FNYEAQ. The CDR3 nucleotides are TGTGCCAGCAGCCCGACTAGCGGGGGCCCGAACACCGGGGAGCTGTTTTTT. It encodes CASSPTSGGPNTGELFF.

The chain couples TRBV6-6 to TRBJ1-5, with 7 bases aligning to TRBD1. Unmatched junction bases numbered 11, after V lost 6 bases and J lost 6 bases. This CDR3 region has 15 residues. The V gene's germline CDR1 is MNHNY and CDR2 SVGAGI (reference sequence). The CDR3 DNA follows: TGTGCCAGCAGACCACGGGACAGTCGTTCTCAGCCCCAGCATTTT. This gives the protein CASRPRDSRSQPQHF.

The CDR3 loop is CASSRGSGDTQYF. The DNA for the CDR3 is TGTGCCAGCAGCAGGGGGTCCGGAGATACGCAGTATTTT. The rearrangement links TRBV6-4 to TRBJ2-3, with 7 bases lining up with TRBD1. Losses at the gene ends were 6 bases for V and 5 bases for J; bases not matched to a gene: 5. Germline CDR1 is MRHNA and CDR2 is SNTAGT. This CDR3 contains 13 residues.